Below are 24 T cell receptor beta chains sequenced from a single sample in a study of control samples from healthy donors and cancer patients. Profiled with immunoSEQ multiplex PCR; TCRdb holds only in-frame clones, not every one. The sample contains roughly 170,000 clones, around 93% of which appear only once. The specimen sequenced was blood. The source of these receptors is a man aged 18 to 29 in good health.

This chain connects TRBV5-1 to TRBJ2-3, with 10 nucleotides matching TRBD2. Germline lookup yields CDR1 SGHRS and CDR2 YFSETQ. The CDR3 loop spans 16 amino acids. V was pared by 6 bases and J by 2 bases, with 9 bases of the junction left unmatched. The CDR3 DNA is TGCGCCAGCACCACGGGACTAGCGCAGGACACAGATACGCAGTATTTT. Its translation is CASTTGLAQDTDTQYF.

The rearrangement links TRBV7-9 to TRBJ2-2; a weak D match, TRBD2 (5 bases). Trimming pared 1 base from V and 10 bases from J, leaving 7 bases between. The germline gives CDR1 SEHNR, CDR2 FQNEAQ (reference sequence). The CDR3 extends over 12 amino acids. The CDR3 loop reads CASSLGTQELFF. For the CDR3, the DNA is TGTGCCAGCAGCTTAGGGACTCAGGAGCTGTTTTTT.

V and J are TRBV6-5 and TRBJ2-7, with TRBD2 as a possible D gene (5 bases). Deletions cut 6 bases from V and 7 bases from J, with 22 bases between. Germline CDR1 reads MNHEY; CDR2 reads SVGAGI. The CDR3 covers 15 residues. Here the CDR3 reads CASRINADGVNEQYF. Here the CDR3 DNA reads TGTGCCAGCAGAATCAACGCCGACGGGGTAAATGAGCAGTACTTC.

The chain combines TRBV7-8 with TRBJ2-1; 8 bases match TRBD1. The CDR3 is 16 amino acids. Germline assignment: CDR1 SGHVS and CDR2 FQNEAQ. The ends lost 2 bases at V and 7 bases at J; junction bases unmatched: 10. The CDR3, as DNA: TGTGCCAGCAGCTTAATTGGGGGACAGGTTGGAAATGAGCAGTTCTTC. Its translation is CASSLIGGQVGNEQFF.

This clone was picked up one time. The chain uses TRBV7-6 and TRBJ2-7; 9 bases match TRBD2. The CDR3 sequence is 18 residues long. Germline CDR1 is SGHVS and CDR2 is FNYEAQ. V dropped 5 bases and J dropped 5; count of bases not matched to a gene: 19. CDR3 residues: CASSPGGGGPGLADEQYF. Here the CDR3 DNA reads TGTGCCAGCAGCCCAGGGGGGGGCGGACCGGGACTAGCTGACGAGCAGTACTTC.

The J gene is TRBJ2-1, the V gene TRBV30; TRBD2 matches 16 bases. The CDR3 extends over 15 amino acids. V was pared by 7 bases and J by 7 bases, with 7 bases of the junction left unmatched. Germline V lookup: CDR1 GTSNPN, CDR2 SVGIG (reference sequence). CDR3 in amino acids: CAFTGLAGGRNEQFF. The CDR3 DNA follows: TGTGCCTTCACGGGACTAGCGGGGGGGAGGAATGAGCAGTTCTTC.

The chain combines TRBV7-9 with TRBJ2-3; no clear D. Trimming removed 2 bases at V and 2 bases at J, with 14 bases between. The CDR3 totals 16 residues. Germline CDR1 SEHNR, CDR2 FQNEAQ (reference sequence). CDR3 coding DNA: TGTGCCAGCAGCTTAAATACGGGCAGCCCCACAGATACGCAGTATTTT. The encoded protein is CASSLNTGSPTDTQYF.

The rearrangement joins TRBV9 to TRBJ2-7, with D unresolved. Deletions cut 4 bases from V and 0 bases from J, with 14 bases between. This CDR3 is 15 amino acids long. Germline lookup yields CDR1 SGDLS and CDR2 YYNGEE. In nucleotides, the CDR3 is TGTGCCAGCAGCTCTGGGCGAGTTCACTCCTACGAGCAGTACTTC. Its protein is CASSSGRVHSYEQYF.

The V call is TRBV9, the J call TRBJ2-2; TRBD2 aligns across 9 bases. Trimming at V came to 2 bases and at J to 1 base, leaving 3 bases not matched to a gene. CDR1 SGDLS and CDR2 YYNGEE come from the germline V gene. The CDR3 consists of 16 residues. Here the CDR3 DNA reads TGTGCCAGCAGCGTCGAACTAGCGGGGAACACCGGGGAGCTGTTTTTT. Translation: CASSVELAGNTGELFF.

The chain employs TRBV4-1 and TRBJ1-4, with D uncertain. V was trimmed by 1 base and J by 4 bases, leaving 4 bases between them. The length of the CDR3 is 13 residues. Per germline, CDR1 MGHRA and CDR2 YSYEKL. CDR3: CASSQVINEKLFF. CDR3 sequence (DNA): TGCGCCAGCAGCCAAGTGATTAATGAAAAACTGTTTTTT.

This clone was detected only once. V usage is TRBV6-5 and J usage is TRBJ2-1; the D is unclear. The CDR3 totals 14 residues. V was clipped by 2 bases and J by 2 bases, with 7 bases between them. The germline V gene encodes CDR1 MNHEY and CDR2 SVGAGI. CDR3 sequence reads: CASSYDGPYNEQFF. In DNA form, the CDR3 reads TGTGCCAGCAGTTACGACGGTCCCTACAATGAGCAGTTCTTC.

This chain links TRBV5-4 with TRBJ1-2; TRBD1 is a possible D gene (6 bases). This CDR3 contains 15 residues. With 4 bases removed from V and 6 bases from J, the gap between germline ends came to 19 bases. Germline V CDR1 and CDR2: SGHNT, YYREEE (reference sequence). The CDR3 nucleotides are TGTGCCAGCAGCCCACCCCGGGGGGCCGATGATGGCTACACCTTC. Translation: CASSPPRGADDGYTF.

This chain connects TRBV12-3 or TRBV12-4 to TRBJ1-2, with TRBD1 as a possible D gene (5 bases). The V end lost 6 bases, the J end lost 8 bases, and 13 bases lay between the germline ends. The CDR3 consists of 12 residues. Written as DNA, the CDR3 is TGTGCCAGCAGCTCGAGGGGTGGAGGCTACACCTTC. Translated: CASSSRGGGYTF.

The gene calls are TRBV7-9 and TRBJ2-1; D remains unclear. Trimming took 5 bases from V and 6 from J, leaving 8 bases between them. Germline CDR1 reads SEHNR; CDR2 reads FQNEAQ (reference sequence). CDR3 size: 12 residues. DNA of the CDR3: TGTGCCAGCAGCCTCCGACCCAATGAGCAGTTCTTC. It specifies CASSLRPNEQFF. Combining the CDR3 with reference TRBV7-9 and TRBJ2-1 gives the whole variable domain DTGVSQNPRHKITKRGQNVTFRCDPISEHNRLYWYRQTLGQGPEFLTYFQNEAQLEKSRLLSDRFSAERPKGSFSTLEIQRTEQGDSAMYLCASSLRPNEQFFGPGTRLTVL.

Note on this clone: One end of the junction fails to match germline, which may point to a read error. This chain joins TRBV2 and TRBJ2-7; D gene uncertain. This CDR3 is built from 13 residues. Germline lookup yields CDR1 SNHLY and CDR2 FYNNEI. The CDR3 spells CASREGPWNEQYF. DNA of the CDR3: TGTGCCAGCAGGGAAGGGCCCTGGAACGAGCAGTACTTC.

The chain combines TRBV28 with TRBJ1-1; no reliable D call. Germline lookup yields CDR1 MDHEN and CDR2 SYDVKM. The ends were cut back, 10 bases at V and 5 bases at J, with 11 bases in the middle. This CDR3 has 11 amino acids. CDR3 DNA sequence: TGTGCCACCTTTGAGGAGACTGAAGCTTTCTTT. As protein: CATFEETEAFF.

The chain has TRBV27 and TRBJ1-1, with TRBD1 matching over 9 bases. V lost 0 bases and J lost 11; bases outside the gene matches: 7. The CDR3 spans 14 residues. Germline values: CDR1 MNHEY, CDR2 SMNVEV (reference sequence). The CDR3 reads CASSLSPTGGSAFF. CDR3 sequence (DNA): TGTGCCAGCAGTTTATCGCCGACAGGGGGTAGCGCTTTCTTT.

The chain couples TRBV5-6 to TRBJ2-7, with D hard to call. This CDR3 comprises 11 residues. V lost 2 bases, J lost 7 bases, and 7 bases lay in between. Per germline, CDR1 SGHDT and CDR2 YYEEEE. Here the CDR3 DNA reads TGTGCCAGCAGCTTTAGGGCGGAGCAGTACTTC. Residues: CASSFRAEQYF.

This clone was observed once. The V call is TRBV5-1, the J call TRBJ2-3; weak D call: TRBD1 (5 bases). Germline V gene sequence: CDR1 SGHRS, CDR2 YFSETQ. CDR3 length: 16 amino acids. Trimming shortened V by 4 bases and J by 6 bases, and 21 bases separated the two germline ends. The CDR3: CASSVGQGAFTDTQYF. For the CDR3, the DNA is TGCGCCAGCAGCGTCGGACAAGGGGCTTTCACGGATACGCAGTATTTT.

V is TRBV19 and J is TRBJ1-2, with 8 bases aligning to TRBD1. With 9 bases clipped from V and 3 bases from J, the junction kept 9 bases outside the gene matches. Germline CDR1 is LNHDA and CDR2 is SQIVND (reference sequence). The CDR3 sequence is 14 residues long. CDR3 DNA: TGTGCCAGCCAGACAGGGGCAATGGACTATGGCTACACCTTC. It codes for CASQTGAMDYGYTF.

The CDR3 sequence is CASSQQDPAERKNEKLFF. In nucleotides, the CDR3 is TGTGCCAGCAGCCAACAAGATCCGGCTGAACGCAAGAATGAAAAACTGTTTTTT. The genes are TRBV14 and TRBJ1-4; the D is unclear. CDR1 is SGHDN, CDR2 FVKESK, per germline. Between the trimmed V and J ends, which lost 2 bases and 5 bases, there was a span of 21 bases. This CDR3 has 18 amino acids.

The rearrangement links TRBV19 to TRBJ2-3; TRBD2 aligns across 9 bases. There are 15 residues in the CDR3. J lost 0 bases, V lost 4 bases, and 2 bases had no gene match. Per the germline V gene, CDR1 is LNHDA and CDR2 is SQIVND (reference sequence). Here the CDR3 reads CASSTLAGSTDTQYF. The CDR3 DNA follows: TGTGCCAGTAGTACCCTAGCGGGGAGCACAGATACGCAGTATTTT.

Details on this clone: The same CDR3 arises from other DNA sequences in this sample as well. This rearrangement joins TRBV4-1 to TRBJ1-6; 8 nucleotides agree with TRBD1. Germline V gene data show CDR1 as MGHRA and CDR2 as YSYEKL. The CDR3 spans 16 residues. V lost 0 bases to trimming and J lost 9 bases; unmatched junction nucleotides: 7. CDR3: CASSQERETGVSPLHF. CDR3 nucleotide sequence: TGCGCCAGCAGCCAAGAAAGGGAGACAGGGGTTTCACCCCTCCACTTT.

CDR3 DNA sequence: TGTGCCACCAGTGATCCTCGGGGGGCGGGTGGCTACACCTTC. Translation: CATSDPRGAGGYTF. J is TRBJ1-2 and V is TRBV24-1, with a weak D call TRBD1 (6 bases). V shed 3 bases and J shed 7 bases, with 14 bases lying between them. The CDR3 totals 14 residues. Germline assignment: CDR1 KGHDR and CDR2 SFDVKD.